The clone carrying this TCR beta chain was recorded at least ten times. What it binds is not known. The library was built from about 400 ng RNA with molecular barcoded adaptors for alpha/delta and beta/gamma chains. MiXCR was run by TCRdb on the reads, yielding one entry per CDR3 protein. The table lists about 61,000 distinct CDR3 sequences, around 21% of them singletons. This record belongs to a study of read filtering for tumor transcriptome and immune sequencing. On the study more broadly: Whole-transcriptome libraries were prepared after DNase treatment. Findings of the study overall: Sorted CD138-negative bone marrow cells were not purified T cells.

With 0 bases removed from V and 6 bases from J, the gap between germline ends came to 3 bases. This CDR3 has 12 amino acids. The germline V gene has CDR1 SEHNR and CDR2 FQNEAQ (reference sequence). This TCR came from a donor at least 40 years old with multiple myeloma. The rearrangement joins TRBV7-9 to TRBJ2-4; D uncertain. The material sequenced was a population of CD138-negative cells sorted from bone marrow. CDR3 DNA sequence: TGTGCCAGCAGCTTAGCTGGAAACATTCAGTACTTC. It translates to CASSLAGNIQYF.